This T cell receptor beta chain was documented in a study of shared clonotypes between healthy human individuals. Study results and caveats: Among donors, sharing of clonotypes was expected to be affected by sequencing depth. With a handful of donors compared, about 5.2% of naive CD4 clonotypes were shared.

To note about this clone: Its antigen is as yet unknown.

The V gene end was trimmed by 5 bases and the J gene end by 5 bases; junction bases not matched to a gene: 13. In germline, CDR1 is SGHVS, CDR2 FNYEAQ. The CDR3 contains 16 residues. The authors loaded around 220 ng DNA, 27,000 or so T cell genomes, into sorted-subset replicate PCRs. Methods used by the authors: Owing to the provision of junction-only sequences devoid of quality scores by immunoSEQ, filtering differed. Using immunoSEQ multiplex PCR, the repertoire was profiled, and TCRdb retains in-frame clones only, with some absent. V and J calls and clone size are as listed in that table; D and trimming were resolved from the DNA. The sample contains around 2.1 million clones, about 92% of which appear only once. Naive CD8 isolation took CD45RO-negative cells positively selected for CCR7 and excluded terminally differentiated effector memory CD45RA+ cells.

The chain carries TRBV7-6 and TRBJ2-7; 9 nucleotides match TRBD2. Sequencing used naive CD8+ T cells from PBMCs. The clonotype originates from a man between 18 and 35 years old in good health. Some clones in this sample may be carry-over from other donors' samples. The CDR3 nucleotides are TGTGCCAGCAGCGAAGATCTTGCGGGAGGGCCTCACGAGCAGTACTTC. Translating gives CASSEDLAGGPHEQYF.